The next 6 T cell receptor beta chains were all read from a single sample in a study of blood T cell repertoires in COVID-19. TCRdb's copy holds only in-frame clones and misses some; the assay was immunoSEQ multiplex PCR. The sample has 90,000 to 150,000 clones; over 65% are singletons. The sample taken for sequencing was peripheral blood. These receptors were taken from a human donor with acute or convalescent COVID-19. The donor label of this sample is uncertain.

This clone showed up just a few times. The CDR3 region has the DNA TGTGCCAGCAGCTTAGGATCGACTAGCGGGGGCACAGATACGCAGTATTTT. This codes for CASSLGSTSGGTDTQYF. The rearrangement uses TRBV11-2 and TRBJ2-3; 11 nucleotides agree with TRBD2. The germline gives CDR1 SGHAT, CDR2 FQNNGV. With V trimmed by 1 base and J by 1 base, 4 bases remained unmatched. The CDR3 has 17 amino acids.

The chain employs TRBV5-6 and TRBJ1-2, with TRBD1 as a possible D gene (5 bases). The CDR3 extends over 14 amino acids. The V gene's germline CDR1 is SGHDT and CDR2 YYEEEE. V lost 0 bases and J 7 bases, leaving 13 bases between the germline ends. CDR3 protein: CASSLGLAGPGYTF. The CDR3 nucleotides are TGTGCCAGCAGCTTGGGTTTAGCAGGGCCTGGCTACACCTTC. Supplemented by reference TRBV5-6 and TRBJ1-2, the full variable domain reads DAGVTQSPTHLIKTRGQQVTLRCSPKSGHDTVSWYQQALGQGPQFIFQYYEEEERQRGNFPDRFSGHQFPNYSSELNVNALLLGDSALYLCASSLGLAGPGYTFGSGTRLTVV.

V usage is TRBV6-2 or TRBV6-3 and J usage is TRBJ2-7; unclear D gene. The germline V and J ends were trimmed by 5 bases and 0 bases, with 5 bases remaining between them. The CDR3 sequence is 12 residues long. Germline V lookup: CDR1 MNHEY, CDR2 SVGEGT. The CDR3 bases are TGTGCCAGCAGTCGCAGCTCCTACGAGCAGTACTTC. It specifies CASSRSSYEQYF.

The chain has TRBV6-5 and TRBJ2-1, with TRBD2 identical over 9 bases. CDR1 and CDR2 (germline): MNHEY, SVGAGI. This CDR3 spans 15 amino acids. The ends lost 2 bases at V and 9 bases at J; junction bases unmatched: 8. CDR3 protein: CASSYVGTSTGEQFF. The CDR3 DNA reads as TGTGCCAGCAGTTACGTGGGGACTAGCACCGGTGAGCAGTTCTTC.

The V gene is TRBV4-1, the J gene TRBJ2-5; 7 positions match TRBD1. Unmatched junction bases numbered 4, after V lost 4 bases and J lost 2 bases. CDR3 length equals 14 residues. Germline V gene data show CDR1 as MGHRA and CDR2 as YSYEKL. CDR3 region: CASSRDRAQETQYF. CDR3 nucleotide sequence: TGCGCCAGCAGCCGGGACAGAGCTCAAGAGACCCAGTACTTC.

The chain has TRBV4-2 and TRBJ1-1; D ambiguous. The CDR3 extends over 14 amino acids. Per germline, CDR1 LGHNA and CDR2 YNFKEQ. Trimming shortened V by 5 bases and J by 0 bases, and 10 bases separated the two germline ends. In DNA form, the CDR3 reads TGTGCCAGCAGCGCGAGGTCTATGAACACTGAAGCTTTCTTT. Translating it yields CASSARSMNTEAFF.